In its sample, the clone carrying this TCR beta chain was seen a few times. Other nucleotide sequences from this sample produce the same CDR3. The method was immunoSEQ multiplex PCR; TCRdb's version includes in-frame clones alone and lacks a portion of them. The table records approximately 45,000 clones, about nine tenths of them present only once. These data originate in a study of blood T cell repertoires in COVID-19. Study details: The United States, Italy and Spain provided the acute and convalescent COVID-19 samples.

The sequence was collected from an older man with acute or convalescent COVID-19. Specimen: peripheral blood.

The CDR3 protein is CASGLVLGEQFF. CDR3 coding DNA: TGTGCTAGTGGTTTGGTACTCGGTGAGCAGTTCTTC. This chain uses TRBV12-5 with TRBJ2-1; D uncertain. Germline V gene lookup returns CDR1 LGHNT and CDR2 FRNRAP. This CDR3 contains 12 residues. Trimming left V 0 bases short and J 9 bases short, with 6 bases between.